Reported below is one TCR beta chain. The source of the sample is a study of Ad26.COV2.S vaccination and SARS-CoV-2 variants. The wider study: Enrolled in COV1001, the donor was in the Ad26.COV2.S trial arm, which received the vaccine. Intramuscular Ad26.COV2.S at 5x10^10 or 1x10^11 viral particles.

Profiled with immunoSEQ multiplex PCR; TCRdb holds only in-frame clones, not every one. The sample includes around 340,000 clones, roughly 90% of them seen just once. As for treatment: 15 to 20 received Ad26.COV2.S at low or high dose, single or two shots; about 5 received placebo; per-sample allocation not given. Samples analyzed were those drawn on day 63 after the first vaccine or placebo injection. Participants' vaccine, an Ad26 vector, delivered Wuhan-strain SARS-CoV-2 spike. The starting material was peripheral blood, obtained in a trial of Ad26.COV2.S vaccine versus placebo. This TCR was sampled from a person aged 18-65 years who received the Ad26.COV2.S COVID-19 vaccine or a placebo.

CDR3 in amino acids: CASRPGGLVQETQYF. The CDR3 region has the DNA TGCGCCAGCAGACCTGGAGGTCTTGTACAAGAGACCCAGTACTTC. This chain uses TRBV5-1 with TRBJ2-5; a possible D gene is TRBD2 (5 bases). From germline, CDR1 is SGHRS and CDR2 YFSETQ. The CDR3 is made up of 15 amino acids. The V and J ends lost 5 bases and 2 bases respectively, with 16 bases between them. The full variable domain, in which reference TRBV5-1 and TRBJ2-5 provide the parts outside the CDR3, is KAGVTQTPRYLIKTRGQQVTLSCSPISGHRSVSWYQQTPGQGLQFLFEYFSETQRNKGNFPGRFSGRQFSNSRSEMNVSTLELGDSALYLCASRPGGLVQETQYFGPGTRLLVL.